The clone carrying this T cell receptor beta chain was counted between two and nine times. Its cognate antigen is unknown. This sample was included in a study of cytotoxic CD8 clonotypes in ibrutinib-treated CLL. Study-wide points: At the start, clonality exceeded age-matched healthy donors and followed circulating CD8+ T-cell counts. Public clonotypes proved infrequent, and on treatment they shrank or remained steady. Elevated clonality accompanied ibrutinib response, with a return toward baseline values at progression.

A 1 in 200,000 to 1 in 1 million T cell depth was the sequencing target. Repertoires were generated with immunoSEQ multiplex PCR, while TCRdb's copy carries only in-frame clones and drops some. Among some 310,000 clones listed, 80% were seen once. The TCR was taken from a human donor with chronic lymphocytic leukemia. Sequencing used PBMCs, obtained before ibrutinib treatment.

The CDR3 here is CASIPGTYNTEAFF. As DNA, the CDR3 is TGTGCCAGCATTCCGGGGACATACAACACTGAAGCTTTCTTT. The rearrangement uses TRBV2 and TRBJ1-1, with a tentative D call TRBD1 (6 bases). V lost 7 bases, J lost 2 bases, and 14 bases lay in between. The CDR3 spans 14 residues. Germline V gene lookup returns CDR1 SNHLY and CDR2 FYNNEI.